The entry below describes one T cell receptor (beta chain). Its specificity is unknown. As for treatment: roughly ten-day PBMC culture with coronavirus spike peptide pools or control peptides (ViraFEST assay). These CD4+ T cells came from an unexposed donor, sampled before the COVID-19 pandemic (2011-2018). The sample belongs to a study of vaccination and CD4 T cells after COVID-19. Study as a whole: Two doses of either BNT162b2 or mRNA-1273 vaccine were given to participants. Collection of post-COVID samples occurred a median 101 days after diagnosis, spanning a range of 35 to 161. Overlapping SARS-CoV-2, HCoV-NL63, HCoV-OC43 and HCoV-229E spike peptides were used to stimulate cells. Study-wide results and limits: Data came from relatively few convalescent patients and lacked early post-infection timepoints.

Oncomine TCR Beta short-read sequencing was applied to DNA from cultured CD4+ T cells. One entry per CDR3 protein, called by TCRdb with MiXCR from the PCR reads. The sample lists 7,200 or so distinct CDR3 sequences, approximately 48% occurring once. The CDR3 extends over 16 amino acids. The germline CDR1 and CDR2 sequences are MDHEN and SYDVKM. Losses at the gene ends were 5 bases for V and 7 bases for J; bases not matched to a gene: 13. Input material: CD4+ T cells from blood, cultured in vitro. The sequence came from a human donor in good health. The chain couples TRBV28 to TRBJ1-5, with 8 bases lining up with TRBD1. CDR3 DNA sequence: TGTGCCAGCAGTCAACCCAGACAGGGGTATGGCCAGCCCCAGCATTTT. Its protein product is CASSQPRQGYGQPQHF. The complete variable domain, with remaining parts taken from reference TRBV28 and TRBJ1-5, reads DVKVTQSSRYLVKRTGEKVFLECVQDMDHENMFWYRQDPGLGLRLIYFSYDVKMKEKGDIPEGYSVSREKKERFSLILESASTNQTSMYLCASSQPRQGYGQPQHFGDGTRLSIL.